The T cell receptor (beta chain) described here comes from a study of T cell responses to AZD1222 COVID-19 vaccine. As for this clone: Its antigen is currently unknown.

The CDR3 contains 13 residues. V gave up 4 bases and J gave up 4 bases, with 11 bases separating them. Germline CDR1 is SGHRS and CDR2 is YFSETQ. Study findings and constraints: The donors showed a predominance of white British ancestry and of females, with possible underestimation of clonal diversity. The span of vaccine-associated CD4 TCRs extended across spike, with dominance at 160-218 and 743-854. Only a handful of individuals given AZD1222 were seropositive at baseline. Targeting of unmutated variant regions was reportedly seen in nearly half of spike-specific TCRs.

Clones were sequenced by immunoSEQ multiplex PCR, and TCRdb holds only the in-frame ones, with some missing. The sample holds fewer than 90,000 clones, approximately 91% seen once. This chain links TRBV5-1 with TRBJ2-5; a possible D gene is TRBD2 (6 bases). Source: peripheral blood, taken 28 days after the second AZD1222 dose. The clonotype comes from an adult who received the AZD1222 COVID-19 vaccine. CDR3: CASSPGTSETQYF. DNA for the CDR3: TGCGCCAGCAGCCCGGGGACTTCAGAGACCCAGTACTTC.